This T cell receptor (beta chain) was documented in a study of blood T cell repertoires in COVID-19 (TCRdb year 2020). A note on the overall study: The collaborator samples originated in the United States, Italy and Spain and spanned the acute and convalescent phases of COVID-19. The repertoires were made available in a free public database intended to serve as a resource for research on the immune response to SARS-CoV-2. A de-identified subject ID, COVID-19 status, age in years and sex were almost always included in the sample metadata. Samples came from the ongoing ImmuneRACE study (first 160 participants) plus 1,254 subjects from 6 global collaborators. Where available, HLA class I and class II types were obtained from metadata supplied by the sample provider rather than from assay-based typing. The prospective study material was composed of cDNA or gDNA derived from T cells, B-cell-depleted T cells, or PBMCs. The dataset comprised deeply sampled blood TCRbeta repertoires from subjects exposed to, actively infected with, or recovered from COVID-19.

Paper-wide results and their limitations: Clinical and demographic metadata were provided uncurated, with the amount varying by source and participant.

One collaborating source in Seattle enrolled patients while the patients were actively infected and followed the patients over time throughout the course of disease. Each collaborating institution followed its own protocols to collect whole blood in K2EDTA tubes. Collaborator samples were shipped for TCRbeta analysis as frozen whole blood, isolated PBMCs, or DNA extracted from either sample type. Concerning this clone: Its specific antigen is unknown. No base quality information exists; no much larger clone differs at one position.

At the junction V is shortened by 2 bases and J by 13 bases, with 15 bases in between. For CDR1 and CDR2, the germline V gene lists MGHRA and YSYEKL. Including cysteine and phenylalanine, the CDR3 has 13 amino acids. The CDR3 DNA has 39 bases and is translated from base 1. The immunoSEQ Assay, a bias-controlled multiplex PCR, was used to amplify TCRbeta CDR3 regions from genomic DNA. As for how the authors treated the data: The number of nucleated cells in each sample was estimated from the amplification of reference gene primers within the assay. Sequence reads were collapsed and filtered to measure the absolute abundance of every unique TCRbeta CDR3 rearrangement. For each sample, productive Simpson clonality was calculated by taking the square root of Simpson's diversity index across productive rearrangements. TCRdb limited this immuneACCESS table to in-frame rearrangements with V and J called. A share of clones is missing; checked studies link under half to unresolved V genes, and the rest is unexplained. The D gene and trimming were derived from the DNA, and the V and J assignments and clone size from that table. The table for this sample lists 390,000 or so clones; roughly 90% of them were counted only once. The top ten constitute about 3% of the sample.

The V gene is TRBV4-1 and the J gene is TRBJ2-1; the D gene is possibly TRBD1, with 6 bases matching. The source of this sequence is a woman aged 25 to 45 with COVID-19, enrolled during active disease. Sequenced: peripheral blood. The CDR3 amino acid sequence is: CASSQLPGHQQFF. The nucleotides are TGCGCCAGCAGCCAATTACCGGGACACCAACAGTTCTTC.